The rows below give T cell receptor beta chains drawn from one sample of a study of regulatory T cells in long-lasting Graves disease. One entry per CDR3 protein results from TCRdb running MiXCR on the multiplex PCR reads. This sample has fewer than 450,000 distinct CDR3 sequences; 14% to 15% occur once, and the top ten carry approximately 7.8%. These data were also reused for a study on T cells in Graves' hyperthyroidism and ophthalmopathy.

Sequencing used peripheral blood mononuclear cells (PBMCs), obtained at new diagnosis, from a patient treated with antithyroid drugs. Receptors were obtained from a woman in her forties with Graves disease. CDR3s include the opening cysteine and the closing phenylalanine or tryptophan. The D gene is left open where the match is weak. Only some rows state a clone size, as once, few, many or a class for expanded clones.

TRBJ2-3 NA TRBV12-3/TRBV12-4 many CASSFPLGRINTQYF TGTGCCAGCAGTTTCCCCCTCGGACGGATTAATACGCAGTATTTT
TRBJ2-2 TRBD2 TRBV12-5 few CASGLVKSSGTGELFF TGTGCTAGTGGTTTGGTAAAATCTAGCGGGACCGGGGAGCTGTTTTTT
TRBJ2-1 NA TRBV28 many CASSLTRGLSSYNEQFF TGTGCCAGCAGTTTGACCCGAGGACTGAGCTCCTACAATGAGCAGTTCTTC
TRBJ2-7 TRBD2 TRBV5-1 few CASSLNPGVPGLAPYEQYF TGCGCCAGCAGCTTGAACCCCGGGGTCCCGGGACTAGCCCCCTACGAGCAGTACTTC
TRBJ2-2 NA TRBV7-2 many CASSLGPEKANTGELFF TGTGCCAGCAGCTTAGGACCGGAGAAAGCGAACACCGGGGAGCTGTTTTTT
TRBJ1-2 NA TRBV10-3 many CAIRATGGYGYTF TGTGCCATCAGGGCCACAGGTGGCTATGGCTACACCTTC
TRBJ2-2 NA TRBV6-9 few CASSSPSQSTGELFF TGTGCCAGCAGTTCCCCCTCGCAGAGTACCGGGGAGCTGTTTTTT
TRBJ1-1 NA TRBV12-3/TRBV12-4 NA CASSLTTGTEAFF TGTGCCAGCAGCCTAACCACCGGTACTGAAGCTTTCTTT
TRBJ2-2 TRBD1 TRBV4-3 many CASSHNRGTGELFF TGCGCCAGCAGCCATAACAGGGGCACCGGGGAGCTGTTTTTT
TRBJ2-5 NA TRBV12-3/TRBV12-4 many CASSPLGSGETQYF TGTGCCAGCAGTCCATTGGGAAGTGGGGAGACCCAGTACTTC
TRBJ2-1 TRBD2 TRBV19 NA CASSIVGPGGNEQFF TGTGCCAGTAGTATAGTGGGACCGGGAGGGAATGAGCAGTTCTTC
TRBJ1-1 TRBD1 TRBV7-6 many CASSFSAWGGGFTEAFF TGTGCCAGCAGCTTTTCGGCATGGGGAGGGGGCTTCACTGAAGCTTTCTTT
TRBJ1-5 NA TRBV6-5 many CASSYPTGPYAQHF TGTGCCAGCAGTTACCCCACAGGGCCCTATGCCCAGCATTTT
TRBJ2-2 TRBD2 TRBV7-6 NA CASSPREGTGELFF TGTGCCAGCAGCCCGCGGGAGGGCACCGGGGAGCTGTTTTTT
TRBJ2-2 TRBD2 TRBV28 many CGTERDLDTGELFF TGTGGGACCGAGCGGGACTTAGACACCGGGGAGCTGTTTTTT
TRBJ2-7 NA TRBV27 NA CASSLGWYYEQYF TGTGCCAGCAGTTTGGGCTGGTACTACGAGCAGTACTTC
TRBJ2-5 TRBD1 TRBV2 many CASSVGQSGETQYF TGTGCCAGCAGCGTGGGACAGTCCGGGGAGACCCAGTACTTC
TRBJ2-7 NA TRBV20-1 many CSARAFVGGGNEQYF TGCAGTGCTAGGGCCTTCGTGGGAGGAGGAAACGAGCAGTACTTC
TRBJ2-7 TRBD2 TRBV4-1 few CASSNLAGGGYEQYF TGCGCCAGCAGCAATTTAGCGGGAGGAGGCTACGAGCAGTACTTC
TRBJ2-1 NA TRBV11-3 many CASSLAPWVPYNEQFF TGTGCCAGCAGCTTAGCCCCCTGGGTCCCCTACAATGAGCAGTTCTTC